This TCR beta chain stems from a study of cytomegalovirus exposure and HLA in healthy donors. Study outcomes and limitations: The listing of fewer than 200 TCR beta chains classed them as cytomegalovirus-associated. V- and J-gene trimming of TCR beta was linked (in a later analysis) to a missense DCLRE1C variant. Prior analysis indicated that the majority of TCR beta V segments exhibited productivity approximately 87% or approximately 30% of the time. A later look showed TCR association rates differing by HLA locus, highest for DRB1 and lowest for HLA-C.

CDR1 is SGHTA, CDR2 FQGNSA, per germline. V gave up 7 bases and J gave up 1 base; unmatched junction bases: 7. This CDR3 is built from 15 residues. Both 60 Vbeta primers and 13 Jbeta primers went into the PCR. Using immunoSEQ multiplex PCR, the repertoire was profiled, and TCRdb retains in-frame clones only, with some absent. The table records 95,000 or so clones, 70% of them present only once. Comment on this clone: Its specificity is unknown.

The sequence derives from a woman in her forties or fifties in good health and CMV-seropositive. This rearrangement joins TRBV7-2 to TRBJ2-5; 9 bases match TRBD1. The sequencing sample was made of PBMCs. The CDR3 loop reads CASNEQGALQETQYF. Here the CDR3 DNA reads TGTGCCAGCAACGAACAGGGGGCCCTCCAAGAGACCCAGTACTTC. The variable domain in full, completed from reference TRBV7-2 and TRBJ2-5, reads GAGVSQSPSNKVTEKGKDVELRCDPISGHTALYWYRQSLGQGLEFLIYFQGNSAPDKSGLPSDRFSAERTGGSVSTLTIQRTQQEDSAVYLCASNEQGALQETQYFGPGTRLLVL.